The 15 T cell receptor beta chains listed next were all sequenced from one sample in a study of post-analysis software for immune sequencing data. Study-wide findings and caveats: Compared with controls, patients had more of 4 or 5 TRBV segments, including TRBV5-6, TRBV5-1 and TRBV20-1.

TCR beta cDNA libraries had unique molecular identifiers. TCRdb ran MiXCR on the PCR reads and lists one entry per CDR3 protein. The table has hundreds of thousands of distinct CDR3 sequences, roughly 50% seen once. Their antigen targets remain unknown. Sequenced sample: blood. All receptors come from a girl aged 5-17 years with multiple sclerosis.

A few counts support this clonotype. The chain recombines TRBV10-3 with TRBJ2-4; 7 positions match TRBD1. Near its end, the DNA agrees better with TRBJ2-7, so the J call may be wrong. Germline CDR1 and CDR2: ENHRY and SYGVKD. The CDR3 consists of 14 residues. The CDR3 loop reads CAISLDRLSYEQYF. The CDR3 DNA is TGTGCCATCAGTCTGGACAGGTTGTCCTACGAGCAGTACTTC.

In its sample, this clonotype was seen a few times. CDR3: CASSMVSEQYF. CDR3 bases: TGTGCCAGCAGTATGGTCTCCGAGCAGTACTTC. The chain joins TRBV6-2 or TRBV6-3 to TRBJ2-7; D ambiguous. The CDR3 sequence is 11 residues long. Germline assignment: CDR1 MNHEY and CDR2 SVGEGT. The V end was cut by 5 bases, the J end by 6 bases, with 8 bases between.

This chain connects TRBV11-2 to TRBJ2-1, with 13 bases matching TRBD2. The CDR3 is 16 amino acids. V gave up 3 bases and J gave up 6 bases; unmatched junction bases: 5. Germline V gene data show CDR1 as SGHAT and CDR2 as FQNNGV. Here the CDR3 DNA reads TGTGCCAGCAGCTTCCCGGGACTAGCGGGGAGCAATGAGCAGTTCTTC. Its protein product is CASSFPGLAGSNEQFF.

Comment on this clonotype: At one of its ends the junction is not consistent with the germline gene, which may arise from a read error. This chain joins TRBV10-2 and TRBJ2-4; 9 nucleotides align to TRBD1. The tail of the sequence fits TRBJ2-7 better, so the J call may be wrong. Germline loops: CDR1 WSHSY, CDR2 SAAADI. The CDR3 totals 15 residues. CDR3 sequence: CASSLTGGLSCEQYF. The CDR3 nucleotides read TGCGCCAGCAGTTTAACAGGGGGCCTCTCCTGCGAGCAGTACTTC.

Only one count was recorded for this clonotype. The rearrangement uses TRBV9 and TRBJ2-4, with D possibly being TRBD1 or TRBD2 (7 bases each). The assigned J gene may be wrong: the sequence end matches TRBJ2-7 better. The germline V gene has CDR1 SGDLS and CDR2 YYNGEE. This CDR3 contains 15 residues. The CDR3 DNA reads TGTGCCAGCAGCTCCTGGGACAGCGGGACCTACGAGCAGTACTTC. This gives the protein CASSSWDSGTYEQYF.

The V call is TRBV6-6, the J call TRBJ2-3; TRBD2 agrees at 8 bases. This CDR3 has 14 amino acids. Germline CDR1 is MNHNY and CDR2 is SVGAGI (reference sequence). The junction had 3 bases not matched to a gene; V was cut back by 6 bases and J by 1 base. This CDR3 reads CASRELAGTDTQYF. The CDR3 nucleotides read TGTGCCAGCAGGGAACTAGCGGGCACAGATACGCAGTATTTT.

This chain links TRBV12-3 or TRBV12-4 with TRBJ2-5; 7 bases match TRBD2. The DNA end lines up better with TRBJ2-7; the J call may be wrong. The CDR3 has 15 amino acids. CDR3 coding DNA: TGTGCCAGCAGGCCTTCTACTCCCGGGGGGAGCGAGCAGTACTTC. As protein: CASRPSTPGGSEQYF.

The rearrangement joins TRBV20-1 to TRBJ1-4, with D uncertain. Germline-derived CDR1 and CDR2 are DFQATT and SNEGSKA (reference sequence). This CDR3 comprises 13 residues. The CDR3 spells CSTLGRQQKRLFF. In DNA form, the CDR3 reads TGCAGCACGCTAGGGAGGCAACAAAAACGGCTGTTTTTT.

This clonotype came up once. CDR3 residues: CASSLWTGQETQYF. CDR3 DNA sequence: TGCGCCAGCAGCTTATGGACAGGTCAAGAGACCCAGTACTTC. This chain links TRBV5-1 with TRBJ2-5; TRBD1 agrees at 7 bases. This CDR3 comprises 14 residues. The V gene's germline CDR1 is SGHRS and CDR2 YFSETQ. V was pared by 2 bases and J by 2 bases, with 3 bases of the junction left unmatched.

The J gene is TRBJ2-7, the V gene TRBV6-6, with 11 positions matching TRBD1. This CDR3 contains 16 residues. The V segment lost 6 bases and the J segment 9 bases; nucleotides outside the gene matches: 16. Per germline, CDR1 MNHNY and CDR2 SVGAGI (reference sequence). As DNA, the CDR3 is TGTGCCAGCAGCCCAACCCCGGGACAGGGGGGGAATCGGCAGTACTTC. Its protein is CASSPTPGQGGNRQYF.

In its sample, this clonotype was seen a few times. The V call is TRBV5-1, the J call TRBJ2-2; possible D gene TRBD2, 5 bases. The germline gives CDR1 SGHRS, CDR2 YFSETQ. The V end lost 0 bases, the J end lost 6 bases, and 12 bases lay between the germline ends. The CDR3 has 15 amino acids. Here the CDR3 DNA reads TGCGCCAGCAGCTTGGGGGCTAGCAAGCCCGGGGAGCTGTTTTTT. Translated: CASSLGASKPGELFF.

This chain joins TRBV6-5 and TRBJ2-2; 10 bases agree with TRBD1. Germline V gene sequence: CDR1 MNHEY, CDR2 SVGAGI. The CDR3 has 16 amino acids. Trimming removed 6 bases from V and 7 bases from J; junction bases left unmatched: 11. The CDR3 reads CASSRPTGGAGGELFF. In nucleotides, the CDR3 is TGTGCCAGCAGCCGACCGACAGGGGGCGCGGGCGGGGAGCTGTTTTTT.

The CDR3 sequence is CASSENLAGNEQFF. CDR3 nucleotide sequence: TGTGCCAGCAGTGAAAACCTAGCGGGTAATGAGCAGTTCTTC. The V and J genes are TRBV6-1 and TRBJ2-1; 8 nucleotides match TRBD2. This CDR3 spans 14 amino acids. Germline values: CDR1 MNHNS, CDR2 SASEGT. Trimming at V came to 2 bases and at J to 7 bases, leaving 4 bases not matched to a gene.

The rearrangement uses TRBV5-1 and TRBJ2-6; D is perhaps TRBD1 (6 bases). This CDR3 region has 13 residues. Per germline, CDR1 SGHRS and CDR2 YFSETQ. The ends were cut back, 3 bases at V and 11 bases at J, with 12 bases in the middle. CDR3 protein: CASSSLTGYVLTF. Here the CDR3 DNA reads TGCGCCAGCAGCTCGCTCACAGGGTACGTCCTGACTTTC.

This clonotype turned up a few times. The CDR3 nucleotides read TGTGCCATCAGGATAAGCAAATTGAGCTCTGGGGCCAACGTCCTGACTTTC. Protein: CAIRISKLSSGANVLTF. V is TRBV10-3 and J is TRBJ2-6, with D uncertain. V lost 6 bases, J lost 0 bases, and 15 bases lay in between. Germline V lookup: CDR1 ENHRY, CDR2 SYGVKD. The CDR3 loop spans 17 amino acids.